This T cell receptor (beta chain) was sequenced in a study of control samples from healthy donors and cancer patients. Repertoires were generated with immunoSEQ multiplex PCR, while TCRdb's copy carries only in-frame clones and drops some. This sample has hundreds of thousands of clones; about 93% occur once, and the top ten carry 5.5% to 7.5%. CDR1 SGHTA and CDR2 FQGTGA come from the germline V gene. The J segment lost 10 bases and the V segment lost 3 bases, leaving 9 bases of the junction unmatched. This CDR3 spans 15 amino acids. The sequence was collected from a man in his forties or fifties with head and neck cancer. The sequenced sample consisted of PBMCs. The chain is built from TRBV7-3 and TRBJ1-6, with TRBD1 matching 7 bases. CDR3 sequence: CASSLIGTETSPLHF. The CDR3 DNA reads TGTGCCAGCAGCTTGATCGGGACAGAGACATCACCCCTCCACTTT.